The entry that follows covers one T cell receptor (beta chain) sequence. The antigen is unknown. Sequencing was performed with immunoSEQ multiplex PCR; in TCRdb, only in-frame clones are kept and a portion is missing. The sample carries fewer than 150,000 clones, roughly 89% recorded once. This record comes from a study of T cell responses to AZD1222 COVID-19 vaccine. Findings and caveats of the study: Only a handful of AZD1222 recipients were seropositive at baseline.

Per germline, CDR1 MDHEN and CDR2 SYDVKM. The CDR3 runs 14 residues. Losses at the gene ends were 6 bases for V and 5 bases for J; bases not matched to a gene: 6. V is TRBV28 and J is TRBJ1-4; 7 bases match TRBD1. The input for sequencing was peripheral blood, taken 28 days after the second AZD1222 dose. The origin of this receptor is an adult who received the AZD1222 COVID-19 vaccine. The CDR3 loop is CASRRQGWNEKLFF. In nucleotides, the CDR3 is TGTGCCAGCAGGAGACAGGGTTGGAATGAAAAACTGTTTTTT.